This T cell receptor (beta chain) was sequenced during a study of blood T cells in healthy people across ages. Study findings and constraints: It was the long-lived donors that had more naive CD4+ cells and higher diversity than aged donors. The unsorted PBMCs prevented any conclusive comparison of naive versus antigen-experienced cells.

The second PCR ran roughly 6 to 11 cycles with a sample-barcoded 5' primer and J-beta primers. MiXCR, run by TCRdb on the 5' RACE reads, gives a single entry per CDR3 protein. Here the sample spans hundreds of thousands of distinct CDR3 sequences, 47% being singletons. Between the trimmed V and J ends, which lost 0 bases and 0 bases, there was a span of 3 bases. The CDR3 sequence is 13 residues long. A note on this clonotype: The target antigen is unknown.

Sequencing was done on a sample of blood. The chain has TRBV12-3 or TRBV12-4 and TRBJ2-7; D remains ambiguous. This TCR was recovered from a man older than 75 in good health. CDR3 sequence (DNA): TGTGCCAGCAGTTTAGCCCACTCCTACGAGCAGTACTTC. Translation: CASSLAHSYEQYF.